A single sample gave rise to the 32 T cell receptor beta chains below, sequenced in a study of breast tumors, draining lymph nodes, adjacent tissues. Axillary draining lymph nodes of breast cancer patients supplied the node samples. One entry per CDR3 protein results from TCRdb running MiXCR on the multiplex PCR reads. The data show roughly 220,000 distinct CDR3 sequences, roughly a third seen once. The sequencing input was axillary lymph node tissue. These receptors were collected from a female donor with breast cancer. Some clones in this sample may be carry-over from other donors' samples.

The chain joins TRBV25-1 to TRBJ1-2, with unresolved D. In germline, CDR1 is MGHDK, CDR2 SYGVNS. Deletions cut 4 bases from V and 0 bases from J, with 9 bases between. The CDR3 extends over 14 amino acids. In DNA, the CDR3 is TGTGCCAGCAGTGGGCCATCCTCTAACTATGGCTACACCTTC. This encodes CASSGPSSNYGYTF.

This clonotype was detected only a few times. The gene calls are TRBV7-6 and TRBJ1-1, with TRBD1 matching over 8 bases. CDR1 and CDR2 (germline): SGHVS, FNYEAQ. CDR3 size: 16 residues. Unmatched junction bases numbered 11, after V lost 0 bases and J lost 8 bases. CDR3 loop: CASSLAPGGSVTEAFF. In DNA form, the CDR3 reads TGTGCCAGCAGCTTAGCCCCAGGGGGCTCCGTTACGGAAGCTTTCTTT.

The chain joins TRBV7-9 to TRBJ1-5; D gene uncertain. The germline gives CDR1 SEHNR, CDR2 FQNEAQ (reference sequence). The CDR3 has 14 amino acids. Trimming pared 1 base from V and 9 bases from J, leaving 13 bases between. The CDR3 is CASSLESTTLPQHF. As DNA, the CDR3 is TGTGCCAGCAGCTTAGAATCGACCACCTTGCCCCAGCATTTT.

CDR3 in DNA: TGTGCCAGCAGCAAAAAAAACAGGGGAGGGAACGGGGAGCTGTTTTTT. As protein: CASSKKNRGGNGELFF. The V and J genes are TRBV5-8 and TRBJ2-2; D could derive from TRBD1 or TRBD2 (7 bases each). The CDR3 consists of 16 residues. Germline V gives CDR1 SGHTS, CDR2 YDEGEE. The germline V and J ends were trimmed by 4 bases and 7 bases, with 20 bases remaining between them.

This rearrangement joins TRBV4-2 to TRBJ2-5, with TRBD2 identical over 14 bases. Trimming removed 0 bases from V and 5 bases from J; junction bases left unmatched: 5. The CDR3 contains 17 residues. Germline V CDR1 and CDR2: LGHNA, YNFKEQ. The CDR3 region has the DNA TGTGCCAGCAGCCAAGATGGGACTAGCGGGGGTTTGGAGACCCAGTACTTC. It yields the protein CASSQDGTSGGLETQYF.

This clonotype was detected ten times or more. The chain couples TRBV19 to TRBJ2-7; D unresolved. Trimming removed 8 bases from V and 2 bases from J, with 16 bases in between. This CDR3 has 14 amino acids. Germline CDR1 is LNHDA and CDR2 is SQIVND (reference sequence). The CDR3 region is CASSTLFGAYEQYF. The CDR3 DNA reads as TGTGCCAGTTCTACACTTTTTGGGGCCTACGAGCAGTACTTC.

A few counts support this clonotype. This chain joins TRBV6-6 and TRBJ1-6; maybe TRBD1 (5 bases). Trimming took off 5 bases at V and 2 bases at J, with 13 bases between the two ends. CDR3 length: 16 residues. The V gene's germline CDR1 is MNHNY and CDR2 SVGAGI (reference sequence). The CDR3 region is CASSHGRAAYNSPLHF. CDR3 DNA sequence: TGTGCCAGCAGTCACGGCAGGGCGGCCTATAATTCACCCCTCCACTTT.

This clonotype was seen repeatedly, ten times or more. The V call is TRBV11-2, the J call TRBJ2-3; 7 bases fit TRBD1. Germline V gene sequence: CDR1 SGHAT, CDR2 FQNNGV. J was trimmed by 8 bases and V by 5 bases; bases with no gene match: 7. This CDR3 is 13 amino acids long. CDR3 DNA: TGTGCCAGCAGCACGGGACAGTTTCTTACGCAGTATTTT. Protein: CASSTGQFLTQYF.

In this sample, this clonotype turned up a few times. The chain combines TRBV5-4 with TRBJ2-7; either TRBD1 or TRBD2 may supply D (5 bases each). The CDR3 has 17 residues. V gave up 4 bases and J gave up 4 bases, with 24 bases separating them. The germline gives CDR1 SGHNT, CDR2 YYREEE (reference sequence). CDR3 in amino acids: CASSAKQAAGLGYEQYF. In nucleotides, the CDR3 is TGTGCCAGCAGCGCTAAACAGGCGGCGGGTCTTGGGTACGAGCAGTACTTC.

A single count supports this clonotype. The chain is built from TRBV19 and TRBJ2-5, with D possibly matching TRBD2 (5 bases). V was cut by 6 bases and J by 3 bases, with 11 bases left in between. CDR3 length: 13 residues. Germline CDR1 and CDR2: LNHDA and SQIVND (reference sequence). CDR3 bases: TGTGCCAGTAGACCAAGAGCGGAAGAGACCCAGTACTTC. It translates to CASRPRAEETQYF.

This clonotype was found a few times. This could be a read error, since a much larger clone is one nucleotide away. The V gene is TRBV7-7, the J gene TRBJ2-7; 8 positions agree with TRBD2. Germline-derived CDR1 and CDR2 are SSHAT and FNYEAQ (reference sequence). The CDR3 is 18 amino acids. The CDR3 DNA reads TGTGCTAGCAGCTTAGTCGCGGTCCGGGAGGGAAGCTCCTACGAGCAGTACTTC. Its protein is CASSLVAVREGSSYEQYF.

V usage is TRBV20-1 and J usage is TRBJ1-6; TRBD1 matches 8 bases. There are 15 residues in the CDR3. Germline V CDR1 and CDR2: DFQATT, SNEGSKA (reference sequence). J was trimmed by 8 bases and V by 5 bases; bases with no gene match: 11. CDR3 nucleotides: TGCAGTGCTCGCCGACAGGGGAGTTCTGATTCACCCCTCCACTTT. Its protein product is CSARRQGSSDSPLHF.

This rearrangement joins TRBV5-4 to TRBJ2-7; 7 bases map to TRBD1. V dropped 4 bases and J dropped 3; count of bases not matched to a gene: 10. The germline V gene has CDR1 SGHNT and CDR2 YYREEE (reference sequence). This CDR3 comprises 15 residues. CDR3 sequence reads: CASSPGQSSYYEQYF. The CDR3 coding sequence is TGTGCCAGCAGCCCGGGACAGAGTTCTTACTACGAGCAGTACTTC.

This clonotype was detected many times. The chain couples TRBV12-3 or TRBV12-4 to TRBJ2-1; D perhaps matches TRBD2 (5 bases). There are 17 residues in the CDR3. Trimming left V 6 bases short and J 4 bases short, with 22 bases between. CDR3 DNA: TGTGCCAGCAGCCCCTGGTCTATCGGGATGGGTTACAATGAGCAGTTCTTC. It specifies CASSPWSIGMGYNEQFF.

Ten or more counts support this clonotype. The gene calls are TRBV2 and TRBJ2-7; D is possibly TRBD1 or TRBD2 (5 bases each). The V end lost 10 bases, the J end lost 3 bases, and 25 bases lay between the germline ends. The germline V gene has CDR1 SNHLY and CDR2 FYNNEI. CDR3 size: 16 residues. The CDR3 is CATPTEGQGMFYEQYF. The CDR3 DNA sequence: TGTGCCACCCCCACCGAGGGGCAGGGAATGTTCTACGAGCAGTACTTC.

The sample holds many counts of this clonotype. This chain joins TRBV10-2 and TRBJ1-6, with a weak D call TRBD1 (5 bases). This CDR3 spans 14 amino acids. The germline V gene encodes CDR1 WSHSY and CDR2 SAAADI. V lost 5 bases to trimming and J lost 2 bases, with 7 bases between them. The CDR3 region is CASSRQTYNSPLHF. For the CDR3, the DNA is TGCGCCAGCAGTCGACAGACCTATAATTCACCCCTCCACTTT.

The genes are TRBV6-5 and TRBJ2-5; D is possibly TRBD1 (5 bases). V was shortened by 0 bases and J by 0 bases, with 29 bases between the two germline ends. The germline V gene encodes CDR1 MNHEY and CDR2 SVGAGI. This CDR3 spans 22 amino acids. The CDR3 coding sequence is TGTGCCAGCAGTTACTCGATTTCGAAATGGCCCGGAACAGGAGAGTACCAAGAGACCCAGTACTTC. This codes for CASSYSISKWPGTGEYQETQYF.

The chain joins TRBV10-3 to TRBJ2-5, with unresolved D. This CDR3 has 15 amino acids. Germline V gene sequence: CDR1 ENHRY, CDR2 SYGVKD. Deletions cut 0 bases from V and 0 bases from J, with 8 bases between. CDR3 nucleotides: TGTGCCATCAGTGAGTCTGGATGGAACCAAGAGACCCAGTACTTC. Encoded protein: CAISESGWNQETQYF.

This clonotype showed up many times. The rearrangement links TRBV18 to TRBJ2-7; 7 bases fit TRBD1. This CDR3 comprises 13 residues. V shed 8 bases and J 5 bases; nucleotides not matched to a gene: 9. Germline CDR1 reads KGHSH; CDR2 reads LQKENI. For the CDR3, the DNA is TGTGCCAGCACGCCGTCGACAGGGAACGAGCAGTACTTC. It is translated as CASTPSTGNEQYF.

This clonotype was observed at least ten times. The rearrangement links TRBV20-1 to TRBJ2-1, with TRBD1 identical over 12 bases. The germline V gene encodes CDR1 DFQATT and CDR2 SNEGSKA (reference sequence). J gave up 7 bases and V 4 bases, and 17 bases lay outside the gene matches. The CDR3 runs to 18 residues. CDR3 protein: CSATSIGDRGLPGNEQFF. The CDR3, as DNA: TGCAGTGCTACCTCCATAGGGGACAGGGGGCTACCGGGGAATGAGCAGTTCTTC.

Comment on this clonotype: Since a much larger clone is just one base distant, this may be a read error. Here the CDR3 omits its conserved ending phenylalanine or tryptophan, so a read error is the likely source. V gene TRBV9 combines with J gene TRBJ1-2; no clear D gene. The V end lost 0 bases, the J end lost 7 bases, and 10 bases lay between the germline ends. Germline V gene lookup returns CDR1 SGDLS and CDR2 YYNGEE. The CDR3 is made up of 13 amino acids. This CDR3 is CASSVGRAFGYTS. CDR3 nucleotides: TGTGCCAGCAGCGTAGGCCGGGCCTTTGGCTACACCTCC.

Worth noting for this clonotype: A much bigger clone sits one base away, suggesting this may be a read error. The chain has TRBV19 and TRBJ2-7; TRBD1 might be the D (6 bases). The CDR3 is made up of 14 amino acids. The germline gives CDR1 LNHDA, CDR2 SQIVND (reference sequence). This CDR3 reads CTSSRQDALNEQYF. The CDR3 DNA reads as TGTACCAGTAGTAGACAGGACGCCTTGAACGAGCAGTACTTC.

This clonotype was observed many times. The chain uses TRBV7-9 and TRBJ1-6; 7 bases match TRBD1. The CDR3 extends over 16 amino acids. V lost 5 bases and J lost 9; bases outside the gene matches: 13. Germline V gene data show CDR1 as SEHNR and CDR2 as FQNEAQ (reference sequence). The CDR3 DNA reads as TGTGCCAGCAGCCCCATGACGGGACAGAGGGGTTCACCCCTCCACTTT. Translated: CASSPMTGQRGSPLHF.

The J gene is TRBJ2-3, the V gene TRBV7-8; TRBD2 matches 12 bases. The CDR3 is 18 amino acids. Germline V gives CDR1 SGHVS, CDR2 FQNEAQ. V lost 5 bases to trimming and J lost 4 bases; unmatched junction nucleotides: 13. The CDR3 spells CASSAEVRLAGAPDTQYF. The CDR3 DNA follows: TGTGCCAGCAGCGCAGAGGTGAGACTAGCGGGAGCCCCAGATACGCAGTATTTT.

V usage is TRBV12-3 or TRBV12-4 and J usage is TRBJ2-6, with a tentative D call TRBD2 (6 bases). The CDR3 totals 16 residues. The V end was cut by 3 bases, the J end by 0 bases, with 9 bases between. DNA for the CDR3: TGTGCCAGCAGTTTCGCGGGGAGCTCTGGGGCCAACGTCCTGACTTTC. This encodes CASSFAGSSGANVLTF.

This clonotype has at least ten counts. The rearrangement links TRBV5-1 to TRBJ1-2; D possibly corresponds to TRBD1 (5 bases). The CDR3 spans 13 residues. V lost 1 base and J 4 bases, leaving 8 bases between the germline ends. Germline CDR1 and CDR2: SGHRS and YFSETQ. CDR3 amino acids: CASSLRQSYGYTF. CDR3 DNA: TGCGCCAGCAGCTTGAGACAGAGCTATGGCTACACCTTC.

This clonotype showed up many times. The chain is built from TRBV11-1 and TRBJ1-3; TRBD1 is a possible D gene (6 bases). CDR1 is SGHAT and CDR2 is FQDESV in the germline V gene (reference sequence). This CDR3 has 14 amino acids. Trimming left V 4 bases short and J 3 bases short, with 10 bases between. The CDR3 DNA is TGTGCCAGCAGCTCAACAGGGCTTGGAAACACCATATATTTT. It is translated as CASSSTGLGNTIYF. Complete variable domain (other parts from reference TRBV11-1 and TRBJ1-3): EAEVAQSPRYKITEKSQAVAFWCDPISGHATLYWYRQILGQGPELLVQFQDESVVDDSQLPKDRFSAERLKGVDSTLKIQPAELGDSAMYLCASSSTGLGNTIYFGEGSWLTVV.

This clonotype was seen ten or more times. This chain joins TRBV2 and TRBJ2-7, with TRBD2 matching 7 bases. CDR3 size: 14 residues. The V gene's germline CDR1 is SNHLY and CDR2 FYNNEI. J gave up 3 bases and V 1 base, and 3 bases lay outside the gene matches. The CDR3 DNA is TGTGCCAGCAGTGAAGGCGGGAGTTTCTACGAGCAGTACTTC. This sequence encodes CASSEGGSFYEQYF.

This clonotype has more than one count but fewer than ten. The gene calls are TRBV27 and TRBJ1-2, with a tentative D call TRBD1 (6 bases). V was cut by 4 bases and J by 4 bases, with 19 bases left in between. CDR1 is MNHEY and CDR2 is SMNVEV in the germline V gene (reference sequence). This CDR3 has 16 residues. The CDR3 spells CASSSPRGGAGYGYTF. The DNA of the CDR3 is TGTGCCAGCAGTTCGCCCCGGGGGGGCGCGGGCTATGGCTACACCTTC.

This clonotype has just a few counts. The V call is TRBV4-2, the J call TRBJ2-5; D not certain. The CDR3 is 17 amino acids. The V gene's germline CDR1 is LGHNA and CDR2 YNFKEQ. V shed 0 bases and J shed 0 bases, with 14 bases lying between them. CDR3 sequence: CASSQDPRAKYQETQYF. In DNA, the CDR3 is TGTGCCAGCAGCCAAGATCCCCGGGCTAAGTACCAAGAGACCCAGTACTTC.

This clonotype was recorded at least ten times. V and J are TRBV7-3 and TRBJ2-2; D might be TRBD1 or TRBD2, each matching 5 bases. The CDR3 length is 15 residues. From germline, CDR1 is SGHTA and CDR2 FQGTGA. V was shortened by 5 bases and J by 6 bases, with 16 bases between the two germline ends. CDR3 loop: CASSPPGTKAGELFF. In nucleotides, the CDR3 is TGTGCCAGCAGCCCCCCCGGGACCAAGGCCGGGGAGCTGTTTTTT.

This clonotype was observed a handful of times. The chain links TRBV6-2 or TRBV6-3 to TRBJ2-5; the D is unclear. The CDR3 has 11 amino acids. Trimming took off 6 bases at V and 9 bases at J, with 11 bases between the two ends. CDR1 and CDR2 from the germline V gene are MNHEY and SVGEGT. CDR3 protein: CASSADYSQYF. The CDR3 bases are TGTGCCAGCAGCGCTGATTACTCCCAGTACTTC.